This T cell receptor beta chain was sequenced in a study of cytomegalovirus exposure and HLA in healthy donors. Study-level points and caveats: The study put about 180 TCR beta chains on its list as cytomegalovirus-associated. Productive rates of about 87% or about 30% were seen for most TCR beta V segments in an earlier analysis. As a later analysis showed, several of the most significant clusters appeared to be linked to common viral pathogens.

The study ran its PCR with 60 Vbeta and 13 Jbeta primers. This table comes from immunoSEQ multiplex PCR, and its TCRdb copy is limited to in-frame clones, with some not included. Among about 270,000 clones listed, roughly two thirds were seen once. Concerning this clone itself: Its antigen is undetermined.

This clonotype was obtained from a female donor in good health and CMV-seronegative. The sample comprised PBMCs.

The CDR3 is CASSTYYSAGGRDIQYF. The CDR3 DNA sequence: TGTGCCAGTAGTACATACTACTCAGCGGGAGGTCGGGACATTCAGTACTTC. The chain links TRBV19 to TRBJ2-4, with TRBD2 matching 9 bases. Per germline, CDR1 LNHDA and CDR2 SQIVND (reference sequence). This CDR3 comprises 17 residues. Trimming took 4 bases from V and 8 from J; bases not matched to a gene: 15.